This T cell receptor beta chain was captured in a study of T cell responses to AZD1222 COVID-19 vaccine. As concerns this clone: The antigen is undetermined.

Data came from immunoSEQ multiplex PCR; TCRdb stores just in-frame clones and leaves some out. Counted here are approximately 110,000 clones, 89% occurring once; the ten biggest clones make up 35% to 55%. Study findings and constraints: A rise in Spike-specific TCR breadth and depth followed two AZD1222 doses. Sampling captured repertoires only after the peak T cell response. Donor demographics were predominantly white British with a female majority; clonal diversity may be underestimated. Only a handful of AZD1222 recipients were seropositive at baseline.

Per the germline V gene, CDR1 is KGHSH and CDR2 is LQKENI. CDR3 length: 12 amino acids. The ends were cut back, 3 bases at V and 5 bases at J, with 8 bases in the middle. The receptor comes from an adult who received the AZD1222 COVID-19 vaccine. The chain employs TRBV18 and TRBJ2-7; D ambiguous. The sequencing used peripheral blood, collected 28 days after the second AZD1222 dose. CDR3 DNA sequence: TGTGCCAGCTCACCGCTCGGCAACGAGCAGTACTTC. It translates to CASSPLGNEQYF.